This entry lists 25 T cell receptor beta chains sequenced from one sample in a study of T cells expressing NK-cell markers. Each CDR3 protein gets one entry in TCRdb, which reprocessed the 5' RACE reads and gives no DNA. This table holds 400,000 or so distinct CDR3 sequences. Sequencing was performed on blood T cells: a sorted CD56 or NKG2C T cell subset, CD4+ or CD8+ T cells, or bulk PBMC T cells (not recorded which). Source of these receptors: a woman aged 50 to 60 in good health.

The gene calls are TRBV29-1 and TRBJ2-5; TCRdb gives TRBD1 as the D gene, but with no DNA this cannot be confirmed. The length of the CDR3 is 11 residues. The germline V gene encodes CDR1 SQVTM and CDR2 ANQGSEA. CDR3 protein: CSARQKETQYF.

CDR3 loop: CASSIPGSGAFF. This sequence joins TRBV12-3 or TRBV12-4 and TRBJ1-1; TCRdb returns TRBD1, unconfirmable since there is no DNA. This CDR3 spans 12 amino acids.

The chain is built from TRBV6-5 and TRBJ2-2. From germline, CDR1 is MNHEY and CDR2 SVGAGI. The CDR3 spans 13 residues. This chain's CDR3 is CASCPQTPGELFF.

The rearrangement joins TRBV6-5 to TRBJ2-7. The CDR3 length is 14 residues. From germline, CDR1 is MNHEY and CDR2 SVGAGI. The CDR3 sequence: CASSYNRDSYEQYF.

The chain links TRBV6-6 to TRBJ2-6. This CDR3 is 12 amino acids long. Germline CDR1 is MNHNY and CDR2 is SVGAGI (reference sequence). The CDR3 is CASSAGANVLTF.

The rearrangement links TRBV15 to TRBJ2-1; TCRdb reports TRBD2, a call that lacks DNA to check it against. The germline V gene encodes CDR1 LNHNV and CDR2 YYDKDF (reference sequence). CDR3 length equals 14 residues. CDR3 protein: CATSRGGADNEQFF.

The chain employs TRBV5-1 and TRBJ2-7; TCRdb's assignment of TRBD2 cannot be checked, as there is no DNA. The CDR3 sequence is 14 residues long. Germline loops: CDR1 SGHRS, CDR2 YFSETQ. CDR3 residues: CASSLAGGPGEQYF.

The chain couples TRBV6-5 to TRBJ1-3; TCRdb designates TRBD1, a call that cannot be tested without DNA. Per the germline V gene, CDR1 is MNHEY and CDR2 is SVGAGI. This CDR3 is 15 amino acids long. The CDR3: CASSYIRGSGNTIYF.

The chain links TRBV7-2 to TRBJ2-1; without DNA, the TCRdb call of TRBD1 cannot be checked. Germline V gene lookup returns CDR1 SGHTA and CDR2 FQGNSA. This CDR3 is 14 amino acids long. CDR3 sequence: CASSTPGDGGEQFF.

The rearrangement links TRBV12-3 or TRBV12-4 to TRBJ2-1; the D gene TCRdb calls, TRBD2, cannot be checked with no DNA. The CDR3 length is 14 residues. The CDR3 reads CASSWGSGSYEQFF.

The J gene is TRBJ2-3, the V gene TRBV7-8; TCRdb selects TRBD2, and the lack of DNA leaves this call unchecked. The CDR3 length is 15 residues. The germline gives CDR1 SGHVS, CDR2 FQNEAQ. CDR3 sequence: CASSPRGAGGDTQYF. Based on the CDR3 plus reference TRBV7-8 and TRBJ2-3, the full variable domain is GAGVSQSPRYKVAKRGQDVALRCDPISGHVSLFWYQQALGQGPEFLTYFQNEAQLDKSGLPSDRFFAERPEGSVSTLKIQRTQQEDSAVYLCASSPRGAGGDTQYFGPGTRLTVL.

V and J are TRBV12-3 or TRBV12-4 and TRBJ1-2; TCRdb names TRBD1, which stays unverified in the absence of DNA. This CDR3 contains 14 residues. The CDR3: CASSPGTAFYGYTF.

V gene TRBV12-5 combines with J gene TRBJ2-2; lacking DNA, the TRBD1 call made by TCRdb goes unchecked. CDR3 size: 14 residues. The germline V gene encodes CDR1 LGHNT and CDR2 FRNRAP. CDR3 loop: CASNLSGGTGELFF.

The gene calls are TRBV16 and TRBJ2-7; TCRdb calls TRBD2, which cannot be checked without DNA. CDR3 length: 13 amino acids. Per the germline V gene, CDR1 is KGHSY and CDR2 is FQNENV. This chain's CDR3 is CASRLGTAVEQYF.

CDR3 in amino acids: CASSIGTVRNTQYF. The chain recombines TRBV6-5 with TRBJ2-3; TCRdb picks TRBD1, but there is no DNA to check that call. This CDR3 spans 14 amino acids. Germline lookup yields CDR1 MNHEY and CDR2 SVGAGI.

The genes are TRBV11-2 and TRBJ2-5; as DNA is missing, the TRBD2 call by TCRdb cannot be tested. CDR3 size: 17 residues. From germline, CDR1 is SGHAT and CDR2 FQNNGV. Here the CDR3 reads CASSLRESRAGQETQYF. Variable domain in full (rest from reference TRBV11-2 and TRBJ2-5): EAGVAQSPRYKIIEKRQSVAFWCNPISGHATLYWYQQILGQGPKLLIQFQNNGVVDDSQLPKDRFSAERLKGVDSTLKIQPAKLEDSAVYLCASSLRESRAGQETQYFGPGTRLLVL.

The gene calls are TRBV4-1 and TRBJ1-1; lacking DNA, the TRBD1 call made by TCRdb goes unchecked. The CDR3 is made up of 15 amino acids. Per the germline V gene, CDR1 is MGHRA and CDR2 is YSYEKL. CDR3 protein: CASSQEPDRAGEAFF.

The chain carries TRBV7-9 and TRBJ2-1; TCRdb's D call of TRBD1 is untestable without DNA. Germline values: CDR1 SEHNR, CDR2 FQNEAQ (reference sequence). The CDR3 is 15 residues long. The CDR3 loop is CASSSGGSVNNEQFF.

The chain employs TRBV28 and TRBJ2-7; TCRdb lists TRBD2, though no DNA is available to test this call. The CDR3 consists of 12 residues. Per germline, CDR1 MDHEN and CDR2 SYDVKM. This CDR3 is CATRTIPYEQYF.

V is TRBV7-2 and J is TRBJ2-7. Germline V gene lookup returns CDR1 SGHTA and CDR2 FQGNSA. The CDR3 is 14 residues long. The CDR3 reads CASSLGGWGYEQYF. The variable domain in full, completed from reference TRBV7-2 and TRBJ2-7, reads GAGVSQSPSNKVTEKGKDVELRCDPISGHTALYWYRQSLGQGLEFLIYFQGNSAPDKSGLPSDRFSAERTGGSVSTLTIQRTQQEDSAVYLCASSLGGWGYEQYFGPGTRLTVT.

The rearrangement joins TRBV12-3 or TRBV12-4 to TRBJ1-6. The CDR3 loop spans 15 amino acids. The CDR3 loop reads CASGPRSSYNSPLHF.

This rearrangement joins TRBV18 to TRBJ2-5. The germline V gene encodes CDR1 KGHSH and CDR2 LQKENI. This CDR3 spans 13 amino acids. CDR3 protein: CASSPDAQETQYF.

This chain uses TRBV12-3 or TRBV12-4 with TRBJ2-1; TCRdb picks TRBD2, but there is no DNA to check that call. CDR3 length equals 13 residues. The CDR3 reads CASRGGRSHEQFF.

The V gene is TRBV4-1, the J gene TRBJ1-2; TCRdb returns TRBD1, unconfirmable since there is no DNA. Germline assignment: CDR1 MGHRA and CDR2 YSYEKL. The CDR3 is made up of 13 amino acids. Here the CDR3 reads CASRRTGDYGYTF.

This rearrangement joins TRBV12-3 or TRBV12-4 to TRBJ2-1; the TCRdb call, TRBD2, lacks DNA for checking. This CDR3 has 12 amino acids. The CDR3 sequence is CASSFSGRARFF.